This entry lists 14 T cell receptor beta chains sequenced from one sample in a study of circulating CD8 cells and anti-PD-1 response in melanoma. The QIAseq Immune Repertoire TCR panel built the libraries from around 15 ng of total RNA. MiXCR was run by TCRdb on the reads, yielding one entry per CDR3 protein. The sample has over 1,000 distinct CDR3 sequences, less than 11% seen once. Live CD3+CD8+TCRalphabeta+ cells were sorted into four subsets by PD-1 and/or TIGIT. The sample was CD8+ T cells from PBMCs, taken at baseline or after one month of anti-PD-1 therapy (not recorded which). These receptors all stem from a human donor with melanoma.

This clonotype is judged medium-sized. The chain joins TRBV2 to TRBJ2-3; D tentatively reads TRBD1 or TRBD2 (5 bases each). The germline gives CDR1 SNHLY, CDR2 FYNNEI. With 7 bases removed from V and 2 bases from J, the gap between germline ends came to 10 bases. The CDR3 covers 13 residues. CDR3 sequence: CASKGTITDTQYF. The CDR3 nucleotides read TGTGCCAGCAAGGGGACCATCACAGATACGCAGTATTTT.

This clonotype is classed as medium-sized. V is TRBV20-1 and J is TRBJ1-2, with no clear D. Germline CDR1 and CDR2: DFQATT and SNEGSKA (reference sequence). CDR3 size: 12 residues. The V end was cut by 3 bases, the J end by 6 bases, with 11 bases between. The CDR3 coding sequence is TGCAGTGCTAGGGGCCTGGGAGATGGCTACACCTTC. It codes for CSARGLGDGYTF.

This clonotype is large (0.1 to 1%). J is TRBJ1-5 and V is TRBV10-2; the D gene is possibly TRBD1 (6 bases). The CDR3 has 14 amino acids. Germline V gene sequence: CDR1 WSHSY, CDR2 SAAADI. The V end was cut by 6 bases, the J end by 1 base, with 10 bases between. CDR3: CASSGGPSNQPQHF. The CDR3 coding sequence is TGCGCCAGCAGCGGGGGCCCGAGCAATCAGCCCCAGCATTTT.

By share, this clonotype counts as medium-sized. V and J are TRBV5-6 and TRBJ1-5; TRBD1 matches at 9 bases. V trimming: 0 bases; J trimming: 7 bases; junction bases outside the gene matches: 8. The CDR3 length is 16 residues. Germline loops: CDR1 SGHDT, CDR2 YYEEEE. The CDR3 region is CASSLAGTGYPQPQHF. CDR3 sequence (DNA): TGTGCCAGCAGCTTGGCCGGGACAGGGTACCCCCAGCCCCAGCATTTT.

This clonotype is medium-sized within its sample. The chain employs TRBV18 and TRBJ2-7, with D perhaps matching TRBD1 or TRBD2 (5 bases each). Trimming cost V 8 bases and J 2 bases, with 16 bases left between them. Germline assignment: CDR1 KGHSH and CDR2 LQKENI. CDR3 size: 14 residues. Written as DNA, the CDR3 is TGTGCCAGCCAGAGGGGCGACAGTACCTACGAGCAGTACTTC. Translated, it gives CASQRGDSTYEQYF.

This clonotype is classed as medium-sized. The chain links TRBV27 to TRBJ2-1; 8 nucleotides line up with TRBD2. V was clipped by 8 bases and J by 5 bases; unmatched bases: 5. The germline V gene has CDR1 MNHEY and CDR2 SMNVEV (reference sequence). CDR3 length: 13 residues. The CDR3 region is CASALGGDNEQFF. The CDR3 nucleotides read TGTGCCAGCGCCCTCGGGGGGGACAATGAGCAGTTCTTC.

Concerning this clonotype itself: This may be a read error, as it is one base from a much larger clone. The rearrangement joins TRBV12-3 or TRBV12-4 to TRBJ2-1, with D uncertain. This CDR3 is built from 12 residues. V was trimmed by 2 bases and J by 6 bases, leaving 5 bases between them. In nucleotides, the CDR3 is TGTGCCAGCAGTTTACCTCGCAATGAGCAGTTCTTC. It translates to CASSLPRNEQFF.

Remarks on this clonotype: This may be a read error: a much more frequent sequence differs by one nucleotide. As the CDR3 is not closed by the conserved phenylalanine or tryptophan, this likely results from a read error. The CDR3 sequence is CASSRQSNTEAFL. The CDR3 DNA reads TGTGCCAGCAGCCGACAGTCGAACACTGAAGCTTTCCTT. This chain connects TRBV28 to TRBJ1-1; possibly TRBD1 for D (5 bases). From germline, CDR1 is MDHEN and CDR2 SYDVKM. The ends were cut back, 6 bases at V and 1 base at J, with 9 bases in the middle. This CDR3 is 13 amino acids long.

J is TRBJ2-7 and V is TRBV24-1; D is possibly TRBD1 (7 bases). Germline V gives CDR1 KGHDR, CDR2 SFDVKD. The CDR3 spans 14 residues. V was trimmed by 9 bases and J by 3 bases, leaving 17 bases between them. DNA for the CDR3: TGTGCCACCGCACTCGGAGGGGGCAACTACGAGCAGTACTTC. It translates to CATALGGGNYEQYF.

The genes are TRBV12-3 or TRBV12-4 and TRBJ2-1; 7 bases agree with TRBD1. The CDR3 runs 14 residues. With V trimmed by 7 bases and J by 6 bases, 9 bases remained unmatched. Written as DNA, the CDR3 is TGTGCCAGCACCTCCCGACAGGGAATCAATGAGCAGTTCTTC. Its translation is CASTSRQGINEQFF.

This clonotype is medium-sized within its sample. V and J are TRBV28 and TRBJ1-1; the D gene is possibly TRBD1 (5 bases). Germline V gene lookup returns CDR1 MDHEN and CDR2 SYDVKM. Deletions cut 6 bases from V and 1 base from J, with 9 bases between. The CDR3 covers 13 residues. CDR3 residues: CASSRQSNTEAFF. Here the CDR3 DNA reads TGTGCCAGCAGCCGACAGTCGAACACTGAAGCTTTCTTT. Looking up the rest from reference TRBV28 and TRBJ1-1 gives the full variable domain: DVKVTQSSRYLVKRTGEKVFLECVQDMDHENMFWYRQDPGLGLRLIYFSYDVKMKEKGDIPEGYSVSREKKERFSLILESASTNQTSMYLCASSRQSNTEAFFGQGTRLTVV.

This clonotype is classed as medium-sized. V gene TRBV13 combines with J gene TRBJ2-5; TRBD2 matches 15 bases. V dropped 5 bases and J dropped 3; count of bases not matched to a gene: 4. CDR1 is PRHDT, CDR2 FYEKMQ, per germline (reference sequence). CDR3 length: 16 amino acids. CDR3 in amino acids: CASSTRTSGGEETQYF. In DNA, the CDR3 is TGTGCCAGCAGCACCCGGACTAGCGGGGGGGAAGAGACCCAGTACTTC.

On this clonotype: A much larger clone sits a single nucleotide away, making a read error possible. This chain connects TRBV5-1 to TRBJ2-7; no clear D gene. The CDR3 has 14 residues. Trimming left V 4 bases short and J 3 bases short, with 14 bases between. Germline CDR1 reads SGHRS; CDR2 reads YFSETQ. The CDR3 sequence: CASSNDTYIYEQYF. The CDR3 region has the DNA TGCGCCAGCAGCAATGACACTTATATCTACGAGCAGTACTTC.

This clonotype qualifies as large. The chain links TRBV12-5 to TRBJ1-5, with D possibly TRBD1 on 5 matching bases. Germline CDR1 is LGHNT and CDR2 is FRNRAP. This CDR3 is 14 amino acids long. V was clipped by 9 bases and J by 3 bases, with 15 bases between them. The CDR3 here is CASLFRQFNQPQHF. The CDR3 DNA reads TGTGCTAGCCTATTTAGACAGTTCAATCAGCCCCAGCATTTT.